This entry describes one T cell receptor beta chain. CDR1 is SQVTM and CDR2 is ANQGSEA in the germline V gene. The CDR3 runs to 11 residues. V lost 4 bases and J 4 bases, leaving 6 bases between the germline ends. The data originate from a study of shared clonotypes between healthy human individuals. This table comes from immunoSEQ multiplex PCR, and its TCRdb copy is limited to in-frame clones, with some not included. Of roughly 1 million clones listed, around three quarters are singletons. This receptor was obtained from a man aged 18 to 30 in good health. Some clones in this sample may be carry-over from other donors' samples. Material: memory CD4+ T cells from PBMCs. Subset: CD45RA-negative fraction. The chain employs TRBV29-1 and TRBJ2-3; D unclear. The CDR3 sequence: CSVVSPDTQYF. The CDR3 DNA reads as TGCAGCGTTGTGTCTCCAGATACGCAGTATTTT.